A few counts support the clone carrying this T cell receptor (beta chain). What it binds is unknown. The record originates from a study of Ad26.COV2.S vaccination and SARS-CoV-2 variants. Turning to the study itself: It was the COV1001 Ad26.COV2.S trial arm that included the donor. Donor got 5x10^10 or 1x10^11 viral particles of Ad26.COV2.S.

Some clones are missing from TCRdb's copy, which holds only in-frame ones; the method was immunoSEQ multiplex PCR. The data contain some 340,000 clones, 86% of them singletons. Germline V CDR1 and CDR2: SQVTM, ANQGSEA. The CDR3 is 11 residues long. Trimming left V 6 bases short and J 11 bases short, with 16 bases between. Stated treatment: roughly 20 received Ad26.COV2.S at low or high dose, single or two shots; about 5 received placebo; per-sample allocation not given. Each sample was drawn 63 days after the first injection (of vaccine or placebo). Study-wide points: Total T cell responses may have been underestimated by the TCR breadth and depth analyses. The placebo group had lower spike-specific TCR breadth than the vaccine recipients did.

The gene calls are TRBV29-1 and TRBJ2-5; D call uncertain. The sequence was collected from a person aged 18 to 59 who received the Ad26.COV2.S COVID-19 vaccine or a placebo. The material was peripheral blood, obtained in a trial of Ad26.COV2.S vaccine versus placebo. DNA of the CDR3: TGCAGCGTCCGGTCCGCTAGTCTTCAGTACTTC. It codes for CSVRSASLQYF.